A single sample is the source of the 23 T cell receptor beta chains below, sequenced in a study of shared clonotypes between healthy human individuals. Naive CD8 cells were CD45RO-negative, positively selected for CCR7, excluding terminally differentiated effector memory CD45RA+ cells. The repertoire was sequenced with immunoSEQ multiplex PCR; TCRdb's copy has only in-frame clones and lacks some. The profile shows about 590,000 clones, roughly 96% of them singletons. Sequences were obtained from naive CD8+ T cells sorted from blood. These receptors originate from a woman aged 25 to 39 in good health.

Of note for this clone: Other DNA sequences in this sample translate to the same CDR3. This chain links TRBV19 with TRBJ1-1, with D hard to call. This CDR3 is 14 amino acids long. The germline V gene encodes CDR1 LNHDA and CDR2 SQIVND (reference sequence). The V and J ends lost 0 bases and 5 bases respectively, with 10 bases between them. The CDR3 region has the DNA TGTGCCAGTAGTATAGATCTGGAAGGGACTGAAGCTTTCTTT. As protein: CASSIDLEGTEAFF.

The rearrangement uses TRBV7-2 and TRBJ2-2; D gene ambiguous. Trimming removed 3 bases at V and 5 bases at J, with 7 bases between. Germline V gene data show CDR1 as SGHTA and CDR2 as FQGNSA. The CDR3 runs to 13 residues. The CDR3 DNA reads TGTGCCAGCAGCTTTCTGGGGACCGGGGAGCTGTTTTTT. Translated: CASSFLGTGELFF. Variable domain in full (rest from reference TRBV7-2 and TRBJ2-2): GAGVSQSPSNKVTEKGKDVELRCDPISGHTALYWYRQSLGQGLEFLIYFQGNSAPDKSGLPSDRFSAERTGGSVSTLTIQRTQQEDSAVYLCASSFLGTGELFFGEGSRLTVL.

V usage is TRBV5-1 and J usage is TRBJ2-2; 7 bases agree with TRBD1. The CDR3 spans 15 residues. Trimming cost V 0 bases and J 5 bases; bases outside gene matches: 4. In germline, CDR1 is SGHRS, CDR2 YFSETQ. CDR3 amino acids: CASSLEGAWTGELFF. CDR3 bases: TGCGCCAGCAGCTTGGAGGGGGCTTGGACCGGGGAGCTGTTTTTT. The full variable domain, with the rest looked up from reference TRBV5-1 and TRBJ2-2, is KAGVTQTPRYLIKTRGQQVTLSCSPISGHRSVSWYQQTPGQGLQFLFEYFSETQRNKGNFPGRFSGRQFSNSRSEMNVSTLELGDSALYLCASSLEGAWTGELFFGEGSRLTVL.

The chain links TRBV7-9 to TRBJ1-4; TRBD1 matches 8 bases. After removal of 4 bases from V and 0 bases from J, the junction contained 1 base not matched to a gene. The CDR3 spans 15 residues. Germline values: CDR1 SEHNR, CDR2 FQNEAQ (reference sequence). In nucleotides, the CDR3 is TGTGCCAGCAGCTCGGACAGGGCAACTAATGAAAAACTGTTTTTT. This codes for CASSSDRATNEKLFF.

A note on this clone: Other DNA sequences in this specimen translate into the identical CDR3. The rearrangement links TRBV6-4 to TRBJ1-1; D not certain. The V end lost 0 bases, the J end lost 2 bases, and 4 bases lay between the germline ends. CDR1 is MRHNA and CDR2 is SNTAGT in the germline V gene. This CDR3 has 13 amino acids. In DNA, the CDR3 is TGTGCCAGCAGTGACTCAGGAAACACTGAAGCTTTCTTT. It encodes CASSDSGNTEAFF.

J is TRBJ2-5 and V is TRBV6-1, with TRBD1 as a possible D gene (6 bases). Germline CDR1 MNHNS, CDR2 SASEGT. V was shortened by 6 bases and J by 1 base, with 15 bases between the two germline ends. CDR3 length: 15 amino acids. The CDR3, as DNA: TGTGCCAGCAGCTCGCCTGGGACACTCCAAGAGACCCAGTACTTC. Its translation is CASSSPGTLQETQYF.

The rearrangement links TRBV6-5 to TRBJ2-7; D is possibly TRBD2 (6 bases). V was cut by 6 bases and J by 2 bases, with 14 bases left in between. This CDR3 comprises 14 residues. The V gene's germline CDR1 is MNHEY and CDR2 SVGAGI. In nucleotides, the CDR3 is TGTGCCAGCAGATGGGGGGAGAGCCCCTACGAGCAGTACTTC. The encoded protein is CASRWGESPYEQYF.

This chain connects TRBV18 to TRBJ1-2; perhaps TRBD1 as D (6 bases). Germline assignment: CDR1 KGHSH and CDR2 LQKENI. This CDR3 comprises 21 residues. V lost 3 bases and J 1 base, leaving 30 bases between the germline ends. The CDR3 sequence is CASSPSLERDIPKEGNYGYTF. The CDR3 nucleotides are TGTGCCAGCTCACCTAGTTTAGAAAGGGACATCCCCAAAGAGGGTAACTATGGCTACACCTTC. Based on the CDR3 plus reference TRBV18 and TRBJ1-2, the full variable domain is NAGVMQNPRHLVRRRGQEARLRCSPMKGHSHVYWYRQLPEEGLKFMVYLQKENIIDESGMPKERFSAEFPKEGPSILRIQQVVRGDSAAYFCASSPSLERDIPKEGNYGYTFGSGTRLTVV.

The rearrangement joins TRBV27 to TRBJ2-2; 7 bases line up with TRBD1. The germline gives CDR1 MNHEY, CDR2 SMNVEV (reference sequence). This CDR3 region has 15 residues. The junction had 8 bases not matched to a gene; V was cut back by 9 bases and J by 1 base. CDR3 nucleotide sequence: TGTGCCAGTGCCCCGAGACAGGGGAACACCGGGGAGCTGTTTTTT. Translating gives CASAPRQGNTGELFF.

The genes are TRBV19 and TRBJ2-3; 9 positions match TRBD2. The V segment lost 3 bases and the J segment 5 bases; nucleotides outside the gene matches: 9. The CDR3 spans 16 residues. Germline V gives CDR1 LNHDA, CDR2 SQIVND (reference sequence). The CDR3 DNA reads TGTGCCAGTAGTATCCTAGCGGGATCGGAGTTAGATACGCAGTATTTT. It yields the protein CASSILAGSELDTQYF.

This chain joins TRBV12-2 and TRBJ2-1; the DNA was not compared with TRBD2, the D call given in the table. TRBV12-2 is a listed pseudogene. The CDR3 length is 16 residues. The CDR3 spells CASRLVRLAGSNEQFF. CDR3 in DNA: TGTGCAAGTCGCTTAGTACGACTAGCGGGAAGCAATGAGCAGTTCTTC.

The chain combines TRBV5-4 with TRBJ1-1; TRBD1 is a possible D gene (5 bases). V was pared by 2 bases and J by 10 bases, with 18 bases between. Germline V gene sequence: CDR1 SGHNT, CDR2 YYREEE (reference sequence). The CDR3 spans 14 residues. The CDR3 region is CASSFFGGADVAFF. DNA for the CDR3: TGTGCCAGCAGCTTTTTTGGTGGGGCGGATGTAGCTTTCTTT. Full variable domain (remainder filled in from reference TRBV5-4 and TRBJ1-1): ETGVTQSPTHLIKTRGQQVTLRCSSQSGHNTVSWYQQALGQGPQFIFQYYREEENGRGNFPPRFSGLQFPNYSSELNVNALELDDSALYLCASSFFGGADVAFFGQGTRLTVV.

This clone was observed a single time. Here the CDR3 reads CASSDLAFSSEQFF. The CDR3 DNA reads TGTGCCAGCAGCGACCTAGCGTTTAGTAGTGAGCAGTTCTTC. The rearrangement links TRBV28 to TRBJ2-1; tentatively, D is TRBD2 (6 bases). Per the germline V gene, CDR1 is MDHEN and CDR2 is SYDVKM. The CDR3 is made up of 14 amino acids. V was pared by 6 bases and J by 9 bases, with 18 bases between.

Here the CDR3 reads CASSFGASNEKLFF. The CDR3 nucleotides are TGCGCCAGCAGCTTCGGGGCTTCTAATGAAAAACTGTTTTTT. The rearrangement links TRBV5-1 to TRBJ1-4; tentatively, D is TRBD1 (5 bases). This CDR3 spans 14 amino acids. Germline V gives CDR1 SGHRS, CDR2 YFSETQ. Trimming removed 2 bases at V and 3 bases at J, with 8 bases between.

The gene calls are TRBV6-5 and TRBJ2-1; 8 bases are shared with TRBD1. This CDR3 has 16 residues. Germline V gene sequence: CDR1 MNHEY, CDR2 SVGAGI. Germline trimming cut 0 bases from V and 12 bases from J; bases unmatched to any gene: 13. DNA for the CDR3: TGTGCCAGCAGTTACTCGATGTCAGGGGGCCCACAGGGGCAGTTCTTC. Protein product: CASSYSMSGGPQGQFF.

The V and J genes are TRBV13 and TRBJ1-5, with a possible D match to TRBD1 (6 bases). Germline values: CDR1 PRHDT, CDR2 FYEKMQ (reference sequence). V dropped 5 bases and J dropped 1 base, with 18 bases sitting between them. The CDR3 contains 17 residues. This chain's CDR3 is CASSLSTGRESNQPQHF. DNA for the CDR3: TGTGCCAGCAGCCTCTCGACAGGTCGGGAAAGCAATCAGCCCCAGCATTTT.

The chain links TRBV4-2 to TRBJ1-1, with a possible D match to TRBD1 (5 bases). The CDR3 runs 14 residues. Germline CDR1 and CDR2: LGHNA and YNFKEQ. The V and J ends lost 5 bases and 3 bases respectively, with 13 bases between them. The DNA of the CDR3 is TGTGCCAGCAGCGGGGCGGGGGGAGACACTGAAGCTTTCTTT. Translated, it gives CASSGAGGDTEAFF.

In the case of this clone: Other DNA sequences from this sample encode an identical CDR3 as well. The chain carries TRBV15 and TRBJ1-1, with D hard to call. The V end lost 0 bases, the J end lost 2 bases, and 7 bases lay between the germline ends. This CDR3 contains 14 residues. In germline, CDR1 is LNHNV, CDR2 YYDKDF (reference sequence). Here the CDR3 reads CATSRDRTNTEAFF. The CDR3 DNA reads TGTGCCACCAGCAGAGATAGAACAAACACTGAAGCTTTCTTT.

This clone came up once. This chain joins TRBV6-5 and TRBJ1-1; no clear D gene. Germline V gene sequence: CDR1 MNHEY, CDR2 SVGAGI. V was shortened by 0 bases and J by 1 base, with 9 bases between the two germline ends. The CDR3 is 15 residues long. The CDR3, as DNA: TGTGCCAGCAGTTACTCGAGTAGGAGGAACACTGAAGCTTTCTTT. Translating it yields CASSYSSRRNTEAFF.

Comments on this clone: This CDR3 is also generated by other DNA sequences in the sample. The chain couples TRBV30 to TRBJ2-3; the D is unclear. Trimming shortened V by 5 bases and J by 3 bases, and 3 bases separated the two germline ends. The CDR3 contains 10 residues. Germline V gene lookup returns CDR1 GTSNPN and CDR2 SVGIG (reference sequence). The CDR3 bases are TGTGCCTGGGAAACAGATACGCAGTATTTT. Translation: CAWETDTQYF.

The chain has TRBV28 and TRBJ2-1; 8 bases fit TRBD2. This CDR3 is built from 14 residues. V shed 5 bases, J shed 9 bases, and the junction held 9 bases outside the gene matches. The V gene's germline CDR1 is MDHEN and CDR2 SYDVKM. The CDR3 loop reads CASSAGLEIGEQFF. The CDR3 DNA is TGTGCCAGCAGTGCGGGACTAGAAATTGGTGAGCAGTTCTTC.

The rearrangement links TRBV15 to TRBJ2-3, with 7 bases identical to TRBD2. The trim removed 7 bases at V and 3 bases at J, leaving 4 bases unmatched. The CDR3 length is 13 residues. Germline values: CDR1 LNHNV, CDR2 YYDKDF (reference sequence). The CDR3 DNA is TGTGCCACCACTACCGGGGGGACAGATACGCAGTATTTT. This encodes CATTTGGTDTQYF.

The chain is built from TRBV25-1 and TRBJ2-1; 8 bases are shared with TRBD2. The CDR3 runs 13 residues. V shed 4 bases, J shed 8 bases, and the junction held 4 bases outside the gene matches. Germline values: CDR1 MGHDK, CDR2 SYGVNS. In DNA form, the CDR3 reads TGTGCCAGCAGTGCGGGAGGGGCACATGAGCAGTTCTTC. The encoded protein is CASSAGGAHEQFF.